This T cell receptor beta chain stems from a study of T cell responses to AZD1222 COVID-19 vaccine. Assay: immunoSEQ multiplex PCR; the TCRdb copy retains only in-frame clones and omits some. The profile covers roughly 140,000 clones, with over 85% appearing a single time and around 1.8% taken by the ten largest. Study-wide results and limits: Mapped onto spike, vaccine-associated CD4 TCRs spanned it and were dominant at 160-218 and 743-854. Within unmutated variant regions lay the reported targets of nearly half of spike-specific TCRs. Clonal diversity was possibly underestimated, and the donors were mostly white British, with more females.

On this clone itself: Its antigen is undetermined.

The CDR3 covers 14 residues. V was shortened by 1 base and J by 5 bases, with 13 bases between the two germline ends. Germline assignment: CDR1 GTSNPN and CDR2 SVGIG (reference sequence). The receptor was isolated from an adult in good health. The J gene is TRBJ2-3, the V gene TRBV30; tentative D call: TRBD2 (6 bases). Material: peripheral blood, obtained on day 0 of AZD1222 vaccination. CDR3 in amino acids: CAWSGLRLVDTQYF. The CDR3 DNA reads TGTGCCTGGAGTGGATTAAGACTAGTAGATACGCAGTATTTT.